Below, 17 T cell receptor beta chains from the same sample are listed, as sequenced in a study of shared clonotypes between healthy human individuals. Naive-designated CD8 cells lacked CD45RO, were positively enriched for CCR7, and omitted terminally differentiated effector memory CD45RA+ cells. Libraries were prepared by immunoSEQ multiplex PCR; TCRdb keeps only in-frame clonotypes and omits some of them. Of 600,000 or so clones listed, around 95% are singletons. The specimen sequenced was naive CD8+ T cells sorted from blood. These receptor sequences come from a woman in her thirties in good health.

A single count supports this clone. The genes are TRBV2 and TRBJ2-4, with TRBD1 matching 8 bases. This CDR3 spans 18 amino acids. Losses at the gene ends were 4 bases for V and 0 bases for J; bases not matched to a gene: 11. The V gene's germline CDR1 is SNHLY and CDR2 FYNNEI. DNA for the CDR3: TGTGCCAGCAGTGCCCTGGGGGGCAGGGGGCTAGCCAAAAACATTCAGTACTTC. Translated: CASSALGGRGLAKNIQYF.

Comments on this clone: This sample includes further DNA sequences coding for the same CDR3. This chain connects TRBV27 to TRBJ2-7; either TRBD1 or TRBD2 may supply D (5 bases each). Looked up from germline, CDR1 is MNHEY and CDR2 is SMNVEV (reference sequence). The V end lost 5 bases, the J end lost 1 base, and 12 bases lay between the germline ends. There are 14 residues in the CDR3. CDR3 nucleotides: TGTGCCAGCAGTCCCGGGACGGTTTCCTACGAGCAGTACTTC. Protein: CASSPGTVSYEQYF.

The chain recombines TRBV5-6 with TRBJ2-5; D might be TRBD2 (6 bases). The CDR3 has 15 residues. V shed 0 bases and J shed 4 bases, with 13 bases lying between them. Germline CDR1 reads SGHDT; CDR2 reads YYEEEE. In DNA, the CDR3 is TGTGCCAGCAGCTTGGGGTCCCTAGCGTCAGAGACCCAGTACTTC. The encoded protein is CASSLGSLASETQYF.

This chain connects TRBV27 to TRBJ1-1, with D possibly matching TRBD1 (5 bases). Germline CDR1 MNHEY, CDR2 SMNVEV (reference sequence). V was pared by 2 bases and J by 1 base, with 11 bases between. This CDR3 has 15 residues. Here the CDR3 DNA reads TGTGCCAGCAGTTTAATCGGGGGGTCGAACACTGAAGCTTTCTTT. It translates to CASSLIGGSNTEAFF.

For this clone: Other DNA variants within this sample encode the same CDR3. V is TRBV4-1 and J is TRBJ2-7; no clear D gene. The CDR3 loop spans 11 amino acids. Trimming removed 1 base at V and 6 bases at J, with 4 bases between. Germline V gives CDR1 MGHRA, CDR2 YSYEKL. CDR3: CASSQGREQYF. CDR3 in DNA: TGCGCCAGCAGCCAAGGCCGCGAGCAGTACTTC.

The V call is TRBV10-2, the J call TRBJ1-1; no firm D call. With 6 bases removed from V and 4 bases from J, the gap between germline ends came to 6 bases. The germline V gene encodes CDR1 WSHSY and CDR2 SAAADI. This CDR3 is built from 11 residues. The CDR3 DNA reads TGCGCCAGCAGCGGTAGCACTGAAGCTTTCTTT. It is translated as CASSGSTEAFF.

This chain uses TRBV18 with TRBJ1-4, with D possibly matching TRBD1 (6 bases). Trimming pared 3 bases from V and 6 bases from J, leaving 20 bases between. The CDR3 length is 17 residues. CDR1 is KGHSH, CDR2 LQKENI, per germline. The CDR3 DNA sequence: TGTGCCAGCTCACCCTCTCACGTCGGGGGCGGCGATGAAAAACTGTTTTTT. It specifies CASSPSHVGGGDEKLFF. The whole variable domain, filled in from reference TRBV18 and TRBJ1-4, reads NAGVMQNPRHLVRRRGQEARLRCSPMKGHSHVYWYRQLPEEGLKFMVYLQKENIIDESGMPKERFSAEFPKEGPSILRIQQVVRGDSAAYFCASSPSHVGGGDEKLFFGSGTQLSVL.

The chain couples TRBV7-9 to TRBJ2-1, with TRBD1 matching over 10 bases. This CDR3 has 19 amino acids. CDR1 and CDR2 from the germline V gene are SEHNR and FQNEAQ (reference sequence). V lost 5 bases to trimming and J lost 6 bases; unmatched junction nucleotides: 19. CDR3 residues: CASSLNRDRGYRSSNEQFF. The DNA for the CDR3 is TGTGCCAGCAGCCTCAACCGGGACAGGGGATATAGATCGAGCAATGAGCAGTTCTTC.

This sequence joins TRBV5-5 and TRBJ2-1; D is undetermined. Trimming removed 4 bases at V and 3 bases at J, with 14 bases between. CDR1 is SGHKS, CDR2 YYEKEE, per germline (reference sequence). The length of the CDR3 is 15 residues. CDR3 nucleotide sequence: TGTGCCAGCAGCCAGGACGGTTCCAACTACAATGAGCAGTTCTTC. Encoded protein: CASSQDGSNYNEQFF.

Details on this clone: The germline gene is not matched at one end of the junction; a read error may be the cause. The CDR3 DNA sequence: TGTGCCAGCAGCCCAACCGGGACAGGGGGCACCTGGGAGCTGTTTTTT. It is translated as CASSPTGTGGTWELFF. The genes are TRBV5-5 and TRBJ2-2; 12 nucleotides match TRBD1. The germline V gene has CDR1 SGHKS and CDR2 YYEKEE (reference sequence). The CDR3 loop spans 16 amino acids. The whole variable domain, remainder taken from reference TRBV5-5 and TRBJ2-2, is DAGVTQSPTHLIKTRGQQVTLRCSPISGHKSVSWYQQVLGQGPQFIFQYYEKEERGRGNFPDRFSARQFPNYSSELNVNALLLGDSALYLCASSPTGTGGTWELFFGEGSRLTVL.

The sample holds a few counts of this clone. The V and J genes are TRBV27 and TRBJ1-1; 10 bases line up with TRBD1. V lost 8 bases and J lost 4; bases outside the gene matches: 13. This CDR3 comprises 16 residues. CDR1 is MNHEY, CDR2 SMNVEV, per germline (reference sequence). CDR3 loop: CASGPDRGGGVTEAFF. CDR3 in DNA: TGTGCCAGCGGCCCGGACAGGGGGGGAGGGGTCACTGAAGCTTTCTTT.

The chain combines TRBV19 with TRBJ2-7; 7 bases are a match to TRBD1. V shed 0 bases, J shed 4 bases, and the junction held 9 bases outside the gene matches. The CDR3 extends over 16 amino acids. CDR1 is LNHDA and CDR2 is SQIVND in the germline V gene (reference sequence). The DNA of the CDR3 is TGTGCCAGTAGTATAGATCTGGAGACAGGGTGGTACGAGCAGTACTTC. Translated: CASSIDLETGWYEQYF.

The genes are TRBV5-8 and TRBJ2-3; 8 nucleotides align to TRBD2. Germline assignment: CDR1 SGHTS and CDR2 YDEGEE. This CDR3 is built from 14 residues. Trimming removed 2 bases from V and 6 bases from J; junction bases left unmatched: 5. CDR3 protein: CASSLRSGSDTQYF. CDR3 coding DNA: TGTGCCAGCAGCTTACGGAGCGGGAGCGATACGCAGTATTTT.

The gene calls are TRBV18 and TRBJ1-2; maybe TRBD1 (6 bases). The CDR3 contains 15 residues. The germline V and J ends were trimmed by 3 bases and 3 bases, with 14 bases remaining between them. Germline CDR1 KGHSH, CDR2 LQKENI. CDR3 sequence: CASSPDLGTYYGYTF. In DNA form, the CDR3 reads TGTGCCAGCTCACCTGACCTCGGGACATACTATGGCTACACCTTC.

This clone appeared a single time. The gene calls are TRBV4-1 and TRBJ1-1, with D possibly being TRBD1 (5 bases). Germline CDR1 reads MGHRA; CDR2 reads YSYEKL. Deletions cut 4 bases from V and 7 bases from J, with 13 bases between. The CDR3 spans 13 residues. This CDR3 reads CASSRRVQGEAFF. In DNA, the CDR3 is TGCGCCAGCAGCCGAAGAGTCCAGGGTGAAGCTTTCTTT.

This chain uses TRBV19 with TRBJ2-7, with TRBD2 matching 7 bases. After removal of 5 bases from V and 2 bases from J, the junction contained 6 bases not matched to a gene. The CDR3 spans 14 residues. Germline CDR1 LNHDA, CDR2 SQIVND (reference sequence). CDR3 DNA sequence: TGTGCCAGTAGTTTCGGGGGAGGGACCTACGAGCAGTACTTC. Translation gives CASSFGGGTYEQYF.

J is TRBJ2-5 and V is TRBV13; 11 nucleotides line up with TRBD2. Germline V CDR1 and CDR2: PRHDT, FYEKMQ (reference sequence). V lost 5 bases to trimming and J lost 1 base; unmatched junction nucleotides: 12. The CDR3 spans 18 residues. The DNA of the CDR3 is TGTGCCAGCAGCGAGGGACTAGCGGACTGGGGCCGCCAAGAGACCCAGTACTTC. The encoded protein is CASSEGLADWGRQETQYF.